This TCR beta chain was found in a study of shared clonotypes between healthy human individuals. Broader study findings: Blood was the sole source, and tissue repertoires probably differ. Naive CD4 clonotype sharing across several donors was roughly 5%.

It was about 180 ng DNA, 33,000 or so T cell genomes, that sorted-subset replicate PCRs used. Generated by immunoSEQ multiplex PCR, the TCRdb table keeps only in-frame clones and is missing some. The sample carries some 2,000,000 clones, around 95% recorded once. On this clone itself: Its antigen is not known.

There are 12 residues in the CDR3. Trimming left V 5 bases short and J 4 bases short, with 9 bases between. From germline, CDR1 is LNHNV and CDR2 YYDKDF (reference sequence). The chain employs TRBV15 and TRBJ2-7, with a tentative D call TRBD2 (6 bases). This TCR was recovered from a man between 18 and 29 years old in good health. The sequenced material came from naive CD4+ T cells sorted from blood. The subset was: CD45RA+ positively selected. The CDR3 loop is CATSLSGYEQYF. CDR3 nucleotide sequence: TGTGCCACCAGCCTTAGCGGTTACGAGCAGTACTTC.